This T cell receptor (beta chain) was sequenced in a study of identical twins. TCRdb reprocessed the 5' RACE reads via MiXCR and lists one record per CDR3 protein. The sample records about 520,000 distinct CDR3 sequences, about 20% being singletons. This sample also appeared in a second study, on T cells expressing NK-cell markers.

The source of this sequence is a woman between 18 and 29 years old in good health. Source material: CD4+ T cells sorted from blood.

CDR3 DNA sequence: TGCGCCAGCAGCTTGACTTCCTCCAATGAAAAACTGTTTTTT. It encodes CASSLTSSNEKLFF. The genes are TRBV5-1 and TRBJ1-4; D ambiguous. The CDR3 covers 14 residues. The V end lost 1 base, the J end lost 5 bases, and 9 bases lay between the germline ends. Germline assignment: CDR1 SGHRS and CDR2 YFSETQ.